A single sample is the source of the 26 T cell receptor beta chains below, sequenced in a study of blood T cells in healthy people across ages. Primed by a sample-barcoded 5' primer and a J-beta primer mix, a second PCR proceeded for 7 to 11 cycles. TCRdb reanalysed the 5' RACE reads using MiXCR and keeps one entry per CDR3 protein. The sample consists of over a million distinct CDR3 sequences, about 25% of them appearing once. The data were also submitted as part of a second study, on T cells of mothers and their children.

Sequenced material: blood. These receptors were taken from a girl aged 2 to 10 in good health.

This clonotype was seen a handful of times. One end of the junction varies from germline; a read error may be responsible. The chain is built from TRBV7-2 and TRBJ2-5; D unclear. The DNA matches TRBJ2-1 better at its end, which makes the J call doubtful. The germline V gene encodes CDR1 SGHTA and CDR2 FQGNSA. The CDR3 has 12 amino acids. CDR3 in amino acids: CANSQDRNEQFF. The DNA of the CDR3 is TGTGCCAACAGCCAGGACCGTAATGAGCAGTTCTTC.

In DNA, the CDR3 is TGTGCCAGCAGTTTAGCCATAGTGGATGAGCAGTTCTTC. Protein: CASSLAIVDEQFF. This chain connects TRBV12-3 or TRBV12-4 to TRBJ2-1; D unclear. Trimming stripped 0 bases from V and 8 bases from J, with 8 bases between. The CDR3 totals 13 residues.

The CDR3 sequence: CASSPGPGEMNTEAFF. DNA of the CDR3: TGTGCCAGCAGCCCAGGACCAGGGGAGATGAACACTGAAGCTTTCTTT. The V and J genes are TRBV7-9 and TRBJ1-1; D might be TRBD1 (6 bases). The V gene lost 5 bases and the J gene lost 0 bases, with 16 bases spanning the gap. The CDR3 totals 16 residues. Germline values: CDR1 SEHNR, CDR2 FQNEAQ (reference sequence).

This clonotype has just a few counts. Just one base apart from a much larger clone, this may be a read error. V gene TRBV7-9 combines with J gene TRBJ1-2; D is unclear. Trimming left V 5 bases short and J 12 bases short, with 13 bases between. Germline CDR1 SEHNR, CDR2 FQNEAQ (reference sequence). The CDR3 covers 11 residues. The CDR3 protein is CASSLSIGDTF. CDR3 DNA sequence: TGTGCCAGCAGCCTTTCGATTGGGGACACCTTC.

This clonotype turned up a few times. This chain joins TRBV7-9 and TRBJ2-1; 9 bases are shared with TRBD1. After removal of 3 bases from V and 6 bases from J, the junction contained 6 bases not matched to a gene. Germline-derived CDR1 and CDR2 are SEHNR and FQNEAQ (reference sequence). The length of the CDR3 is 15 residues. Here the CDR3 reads CASSLAQGAFNEQFF. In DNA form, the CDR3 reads TGTGCCAGCAGCTTGGCACAGGGGGCATTCAATGAGCAGTTCTTC.

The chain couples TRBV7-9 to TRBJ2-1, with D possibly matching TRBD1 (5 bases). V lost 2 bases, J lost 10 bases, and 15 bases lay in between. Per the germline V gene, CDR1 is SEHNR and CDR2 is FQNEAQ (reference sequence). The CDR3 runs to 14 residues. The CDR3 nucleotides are TGTGCCAGCAGCTTATTCGGGTTTGGACAAGAGCAGTTCTTC. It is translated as CASSLFGFGQEQFF. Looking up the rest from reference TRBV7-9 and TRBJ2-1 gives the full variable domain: DTGVSQNPRHKITKRGQNVTFRCDPISEHNRLYWYRQTLGQGPEFLTYFQNEAQLEKSRLLSDRFSAERPKGSFSTLEIQRTEQGDSAMYLCASSLFGFGQEQFFGPGTRLTVL.

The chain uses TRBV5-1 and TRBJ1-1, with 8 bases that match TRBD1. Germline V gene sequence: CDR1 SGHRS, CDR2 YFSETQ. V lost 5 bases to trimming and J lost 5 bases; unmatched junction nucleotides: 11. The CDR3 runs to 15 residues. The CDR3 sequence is CASRDNSDRETEAFF. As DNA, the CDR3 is TGCGCCAGCAGGGATAATTCGGACAGGGAGACTGAAGCTTTCTTT.

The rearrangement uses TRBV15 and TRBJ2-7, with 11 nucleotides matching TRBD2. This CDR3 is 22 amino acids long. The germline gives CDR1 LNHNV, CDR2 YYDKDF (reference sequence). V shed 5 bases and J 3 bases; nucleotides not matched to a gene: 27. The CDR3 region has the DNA TGTGCCACCAGCTACACCCTAAGCCATTTTGGGGAACTAGCGGGGGCGGTCTACGAGCAGTACTTC. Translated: CATSYTLSHFGELAGAVYEQYF.

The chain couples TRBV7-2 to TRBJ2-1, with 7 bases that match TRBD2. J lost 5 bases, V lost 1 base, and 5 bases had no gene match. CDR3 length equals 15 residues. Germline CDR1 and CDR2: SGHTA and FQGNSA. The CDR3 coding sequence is TGTGCCAGCAGCTTAGTCCGGCTAGCGGACAATGAGCAGTTCTTC. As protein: CASSLVRLADNEQFF.

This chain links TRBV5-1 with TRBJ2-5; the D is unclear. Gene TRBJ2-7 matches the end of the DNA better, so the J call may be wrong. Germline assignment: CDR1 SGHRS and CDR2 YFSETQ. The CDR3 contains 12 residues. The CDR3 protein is CASSYGSTEQYF. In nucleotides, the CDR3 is TGCGCCAGCAGCTATGGTAGTACCGAGCAGTACTTC.

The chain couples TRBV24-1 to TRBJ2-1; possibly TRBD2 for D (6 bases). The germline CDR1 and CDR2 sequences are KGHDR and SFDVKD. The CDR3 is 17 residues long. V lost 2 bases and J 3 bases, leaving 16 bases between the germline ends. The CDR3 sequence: CATSDSAGLKNYNEQFF. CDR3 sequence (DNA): TGTGCCACCAGTGATTCCGCGGGACTTAAGAACTACAATGAGCAGTTCTTC.

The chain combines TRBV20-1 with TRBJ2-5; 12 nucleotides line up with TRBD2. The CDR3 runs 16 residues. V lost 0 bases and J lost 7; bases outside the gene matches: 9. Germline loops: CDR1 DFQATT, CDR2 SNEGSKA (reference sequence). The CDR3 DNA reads TGCAGTGCTAGAGACCCCGGACTAGCGGGACTGGGGACCCAGTACTTC. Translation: CSARDPGLAGLGTQYF.

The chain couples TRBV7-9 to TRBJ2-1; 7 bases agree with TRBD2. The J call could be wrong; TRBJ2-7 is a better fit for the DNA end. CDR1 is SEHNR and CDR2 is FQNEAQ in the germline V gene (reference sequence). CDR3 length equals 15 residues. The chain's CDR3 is CASSPSGGRADEQYF. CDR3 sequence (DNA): TGTGCCAGCAGCCCCTCCGGTGGGAGGGCCGACGAGCAGTACTTC.

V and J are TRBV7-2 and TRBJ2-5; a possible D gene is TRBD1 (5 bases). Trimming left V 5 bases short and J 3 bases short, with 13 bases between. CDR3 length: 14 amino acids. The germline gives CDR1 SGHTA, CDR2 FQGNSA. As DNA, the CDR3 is TGTGCCAGCAGCCCCCATGAGACAGAAGAGACCCAGTACTTC. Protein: CASSPHETEETQYF.

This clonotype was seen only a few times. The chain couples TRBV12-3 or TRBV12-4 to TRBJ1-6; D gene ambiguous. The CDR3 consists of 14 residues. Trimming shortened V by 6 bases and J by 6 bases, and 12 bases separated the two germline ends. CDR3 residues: CASSLHDPNSPLHF. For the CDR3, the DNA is TGTGCCAGCAGCCTTCATGACCCTAATTCACCCCTCCACTTT.

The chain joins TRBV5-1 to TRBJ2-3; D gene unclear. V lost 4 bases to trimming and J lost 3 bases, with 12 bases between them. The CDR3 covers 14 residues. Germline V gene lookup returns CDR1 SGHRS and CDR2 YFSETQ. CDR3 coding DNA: TGCGCCAGCAGCCCTGATCTGGGAACAGATACGCAGTATTTT. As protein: CASSPDLGTDTQYF.

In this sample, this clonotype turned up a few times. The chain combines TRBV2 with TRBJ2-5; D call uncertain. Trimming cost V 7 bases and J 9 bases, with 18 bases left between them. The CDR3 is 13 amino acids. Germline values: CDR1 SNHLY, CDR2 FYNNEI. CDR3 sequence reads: CASNIGRLSAQYF. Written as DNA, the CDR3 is TGTGCCAGCAACATTGGACGGCTCTCGGCCCAGTACTTC.

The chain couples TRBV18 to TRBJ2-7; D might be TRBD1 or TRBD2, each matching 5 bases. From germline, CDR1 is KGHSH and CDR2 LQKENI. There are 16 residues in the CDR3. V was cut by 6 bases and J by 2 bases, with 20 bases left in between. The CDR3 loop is CASSPSRDVTPYEQYF. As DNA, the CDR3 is TGTGCCAGCTCCCCAAGTCGGGACGTAACGCCCTACGAGCAGTACTTC.

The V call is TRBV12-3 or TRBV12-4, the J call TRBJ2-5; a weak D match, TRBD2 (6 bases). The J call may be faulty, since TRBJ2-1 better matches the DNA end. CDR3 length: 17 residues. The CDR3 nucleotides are TGTGCCAGCAATCTAACTCCGGAGGGATATCTTAACAATGAGCAGTTCTTC. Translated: CASNLTPEGYLNNEQFF.

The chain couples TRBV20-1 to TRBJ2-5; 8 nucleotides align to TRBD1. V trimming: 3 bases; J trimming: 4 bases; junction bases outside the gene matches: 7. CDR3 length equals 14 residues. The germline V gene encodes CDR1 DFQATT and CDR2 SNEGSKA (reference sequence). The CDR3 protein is CSARDGQGRETQYF. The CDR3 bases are TGCAGTGCTAGGGACGGACAGGGACGAGAGACCCAGTACTTC.

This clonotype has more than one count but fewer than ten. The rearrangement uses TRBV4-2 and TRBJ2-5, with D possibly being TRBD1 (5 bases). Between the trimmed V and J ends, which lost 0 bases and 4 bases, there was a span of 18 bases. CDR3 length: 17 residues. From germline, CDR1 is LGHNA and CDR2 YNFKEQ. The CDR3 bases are TGTGCCAGCAGCCAAGATCAAAGAACGGACAAAGGAGAGACCCAGTACTTC. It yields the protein CASSQDQRTDKGETQYF.

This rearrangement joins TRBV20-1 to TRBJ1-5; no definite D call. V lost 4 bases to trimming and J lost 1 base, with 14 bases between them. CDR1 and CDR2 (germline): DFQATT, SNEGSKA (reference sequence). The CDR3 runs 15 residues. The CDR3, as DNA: TGCAGTGCTAAGTCGGACGAAGGAAGCAATCAGCCCCAGCATTTT. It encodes CSAKSDEGSNQPQHF.

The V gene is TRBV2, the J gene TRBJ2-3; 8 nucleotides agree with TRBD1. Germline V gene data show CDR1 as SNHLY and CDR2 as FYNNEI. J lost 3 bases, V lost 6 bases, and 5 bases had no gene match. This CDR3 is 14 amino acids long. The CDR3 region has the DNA TGTGCCAGCAGAGGACAGGGCAGAACAGATACGCAGTATTTT. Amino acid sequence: CASRGQGRTDTQYF.

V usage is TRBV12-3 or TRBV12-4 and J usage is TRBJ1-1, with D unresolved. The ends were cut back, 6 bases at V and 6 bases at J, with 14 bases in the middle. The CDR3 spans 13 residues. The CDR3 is CASSFTSPAEAFF. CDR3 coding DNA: TGTGCCAGCAGCTTCACTTCCCCCGCTGAAGCTTTCTTT.

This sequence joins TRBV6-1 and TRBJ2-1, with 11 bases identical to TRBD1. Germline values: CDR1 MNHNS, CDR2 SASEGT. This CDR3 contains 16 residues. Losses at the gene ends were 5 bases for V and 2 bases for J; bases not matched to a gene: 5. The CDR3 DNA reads TGTGCCAGCAGTCAAGGACAGGGGGCCCCCTACAATGAGCAGTTCTTC. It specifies CASSQGQGAPYNEQFF.

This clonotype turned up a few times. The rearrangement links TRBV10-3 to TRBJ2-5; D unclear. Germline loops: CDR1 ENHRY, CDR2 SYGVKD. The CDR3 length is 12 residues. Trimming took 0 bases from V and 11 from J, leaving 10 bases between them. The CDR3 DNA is TGTGCCATCAGTGAGTCGGCTATCCAGCAGTACTTC. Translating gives CAISESAIQQYF.